The T cell receptor beta chain described here comes from a study of T-cell memory formation after mild COVID-19 (dated by TCRdb to about 2021). Context from the whole study: TCR sequence clusters from the two donors were largely donor specific. The cohort was made up of two young adult volunteers, one female and one male, who were previously healthy. T-cell clones expanding and contracting after mild COVID-19 in a couple of donors were tracked by longitudinal TCRalpha and TCRbeta repertoire sequencing. Summary of the overall study and its limitations: SARS-CoV-2 specificity was not confirmed for the second-wave clones peaking on day 37. Clones that contracted from day 15 to 85 showed balanced CD4/CD8 phenotypes, whereas a second wave of clones that expanded from day 15 to 37 leaned towards CD4+. Some responding clones were detected in pre-infection memory, which suggested that pre-existing cross-reactive memory T cells had joined the SARS-CoV-2 response. Contracting CD4+ clones were located mainly in the CM and EM memory subsets, whereas CD8+ clones were found to be enriched in EMRA. The study covered only two mild cases, and larger cohorts including severe cases with pre-infection samples were considered necessary.

Comment on this clonotype: Its cognate antigen has yet to be identified. The input lacks base qualities; no much larger clone sits a single base away.

The CDR3 runs 15 amino acids, cysteine and phenylalanine included. Only the CDR3 DNA is retained, 45 bases long and in frame from the first base. Trimmed from V: 4 bases; trimmed from J: 4 bases; junction bases lacking a gene match: 8. Sequences SGHKS (CDR1) and YYEKEE (CDR2) are obtained from the germline V gene (reference sequence). The run used an Illumina NovaSeq 6000. TCRalpha and TCRbeta cDNA libraries were constructed by 5'RACE with constant-segment primers, with sample barcodes and unique molecular identifiers being introduced. RNA was extracted from every sample with Trizol reagent. The libraries were amplified in two PCR steps, and the second step added a second sample barcode and Illumina TruSeq adapters. Sequencing of the libraries was done on an Illumina NovaSeq, producing 2 x 150 bp paired-end reads. The original pipeline was this. Reads were demultiplexed and collapsed into UMI-guided consensus sequences with migec v1.2.7. With mixcr v2.1.11, UMI consensuses were aligned to TRA and TRB V and J templates and assembled into clonotypes. Expanded or contracted clonotypes were those called significant by both edgeR and NoisET, with noise models trained on biological replicates. edgeR calls used a false discovery rate-adjusted p below 0.01 and a log2 fold-change threshold of 1. As an exploratory analysis of dynamics, max-normalized trajectories of the 1000 most abundant clonotypes were examined with PCA combined with hierarchical clustering. Separately sequenced CD4+ and CD8+ repertoires were used to assign a CD4 or CD8 phenotype to each responding clone. Through fastp at Q25 and MiXCR, TCRdb rebuilt clones from the public reads, retaining in-frame beta chains. Identical CDR3 proteins give one entry, which carries the most common genes and DNA. The V and J calls come from TCRdb's annotation, not from the publication. For this sample the table gives about 270,000 distinct CDR3 sequences, of which over 15% were detected only once. The biggest ten clones account for roughly 23% of the sample.

PBMCs were isolated by Ficoll-Paque density gradient centrifugation. The sample consisted of PBMCs or a T cell subset sorted from them (not recorded which). The sequence came from a man aged 18 to 30 who had mild COVID-19 (a few samples of this study predate the infection). The sample titles of this study are shuffled in the database, so cell type and time point are left out; the donor was told from shared clones. The rearranged chain carries TRBV5-5 and TRBJ1-3, and 7 bases in between align with TRBD1. The CDR3 region reads CASSQYHRGGNTIYF. The DNA sequence reads TGTGCCAGCAGCCAATACCACAGGGGAGGAAACACCATATATTTT.